Below, 31 T cell receptor beta chains from the same sample are listed, as sequenced in a study of T cell responses to AZD1222 COVID-19 vaccine. Profiled with immunoSEQ multiplex PCR; TCRdb holds only in-frame clones, not every one. The sample lists approximately 150,000 clones; around 85% were seen once. Sample: peripheral blood, taken 28 days after the second AZD1222 dose. These receptors came from an adult who received the AZD1222 COVID-19 vaccine.

The chain links TRBV7-8 to TRBJ1-2; the match to TRBD1 covers 10 bases. The CDR3 loop spans 15 amino acids. Trimming cost V 7 bases and J 8 bases; bases outside gene matches: 13. CDR1 and CDR2 from the germline V gene are SGHVS and FQNEAQ. The CDR3 sequence: CASTLTGQGLAGYTF. Here the CDR3 DNA reads TGTGCCAGCACCCTAACGGGACAGGGGCTGGCCGGCTACACCTTC.

V gene TRBV4-2 combines with J gene TRBJ2-4, with 7 bases aligning to TRBD1. With V trimmed by 0 bases and J by 3 bases, 5 bases remained unmatched. Per the germline V gene, CDR1 is LGHNA and CDR2 is YNFKEQ. The CDR3 has 16 residues. The CDR3 sequence: CASSQDLWDSKNIQYF. In DNA, the CDR3 is TGTGCCAGCAGCCAAGATCTTTGGGACAGCAAAAACATTCAGTACTTC.

The chain recombines TRBV4-2 with TRBJ2-3; D possibly corresponds to TRBD1 (5 bases). Germline CDR1 LGHNA, CDR2 YNFKEQ. V was trimmed by 1 base and J by 5 bases, leaving 13 bases between them. The CDR3 spans 15 residues. CDR3 sequence: CASSQGPQGRDTQYF. CDR3 sequence (DNA): TGTGCCAGCAGCCAAGGGCCTCAGGGCCGAGATACGCAGTATTTT.

This rearrangement joins TRBV5-6 to TRBJ2-3; either TRBD1 or TRBD2 may supply D (5 bases each). Trimming took off 4 bases at V and 8 bases at J, with 11 bases between the two ends. In germline, CDR1 is SGHDT, CDR2 YYEEEE. The CDR3 covers 12 residues. CDR3 protein: CASSTLGVTQYF. Here the CDR3 DNA reads TGTGCCAGCAGCACCCTGGGGGTTACGCAGTATTTT.

The chain carries TRBV30 and TRBJ2-5, with 10 positions matching TRBD1. In germline, CDR1 is GTSNPN, CDR2 SVGIG (reference sequence). The CDR3 spans 14 residues. The junction had 8 bases not matched to a gene; V was cut back by 5 bases and J by 5 bases. The CDR3: CAWLLPGQGETQYF. CDR3 DNA: TGTGCCTGGCTCCTCCCGGGACAGGGGGAGACCCAGTACTTC. The entire variable domain, with the rest obtained from reference TRBV30 and TRBJ2-5, is as follows: SQTIHQWPATLVQPVGSPLSLECTVEGTSNPNLYWYRQAAGRGLQLLFYSVGIGQISSEVPQNLSASRPQDRQFILSSKKLLLSDSGFYLCAWLLPGQGETQYFGPGTRLLVL.

The V gene is TRBV2, the J gene TRBJ2-3, with 7 nucleotides matching TRBD1. V trimming: 8 bases; J trimming: 3 bases; junction bases outside the gene matches: 8. Germline V gene lookup returns CDR1 SNHLY and CDR2 FYNNEI. The CDR3 has 14 amino acids. The CDR3 DNA is TGTGCCAGCGTGTGGGACAGTCATACAGATACGCAGTATTTT. It codes for CASVWDSHTDTQYF.

The gene calls are TRBV6-2 or TRBV6-3 and TRBJ2-7, with D perhaps matching TRBD2 (5 bases). V lost 4 bases, J lost 7 bases, and 17 bases lay in between. Germline V gives CDR1 MNHEY, CDR2 SVGEGT. The CDR3 is 14 amino acids. The CDR3: CASSFGLVLGEQYF. The CDR3 region has the DNA TGTGCCAGCAGTTTCGGACTGGTTTTGGGGGAGCAGTACTTC.

This chain links TRBV12-3 or TRBV12-4 with TRBJ1-6, with D tentatively TRBD1 (6 bases). Trimming left V 7 bases short and J 6 bases short, with 10 bases between. The CDR3 has 13 amino acids. CDR3 nucleotides: TGTGCCAGCAACAGGGCGGGTAATTCACCCCTCCACTTT. Protein product: CASNRAGNSPLHF.

The rearrangement joins TRBV19 to TRBJ2-7; D is possibly TRBD2 (5 bases). V was shortened by 2 bases and J by 3 bases, with 11 bases between the two germline ends. Germline loops: CDR1 LNHDA, CDR2 SQIVND (reference sequence). This CDR3 contains 14 residues. The CDR3: CASSISLAVYEQYF. The DNA for the CDR3 is TGTGCCAGTAGTATAAGTCTAGCTGTCTACGAGCAGTACTTC.

The chain joins TRBV12-3 or TRBV12-4 to TRBJ2-1; D unresolved. The CDR3 sequence is 13 residues long. The germline V and J ends were trimmed by 4 bases and 0 bases, with 4 bases remaining between them. DNA for the CDR3: TGTGCCAGCAGTTCCTTCTCCTACAATGAGCAGTTCTTC. As protein: CASSSFSYNEQFF.

V and J are TRBV11-2 and TRBJ2-3, with D possibly TRBD1 on 5 matching bases. Germline CDR1 and CDR2: SGHAT and FQNNGV. This CDR3 spans 13 amino acids. Trimming removed 11 bases at V and 0 bases at J, with 12 bases between. CDR3 coding DNA: TGTGCCTCGACAGTTCCTAGCACAGATACGCAGTATTTT. It yields the protein CASTVPSTDTQYF.

The chain carries TRBV11-2 and TRBJ2-7; the D gene is possibly TRBD2 (5 bases). V dropped 1 base and J dropped 2 bases, with 9 bases sitting between them. The CDR3 has 14 amino acids. Germline CDR1 reads SGHAT; CDR2 reads FQNNGV. CDR3 in DNA: TGTGCCAGCAGCTTAGTAAGGGAGACCTACGAGCAGTACTTC. Protein product: CASSLVRETYEQYF.

J is TRBJ2-7 and V is TRBV12-5; D gene ambiguous. Per germline, CDR1 LGHNT and CDR2 FRNRAP. V gave up 0 bases and J gave up 2 bases, with 5 bases separating them. The CDR3 is 13 amino acids. The CDR3 DNA follows: TGTGCTAGTGGTTTGGTACCCCCCTACGAGCAGTACTTC. Its translation is CASGLVPPYEQYF.

This clone showed up just a few times. This chain links TRBV6-1 with TRBJ1-2, with D perhaps matching TRBD1 (5 bases). The CDR3 is 15 amino acids. Per germline, CDR1 MNHNS and CDR2 SASEGT. Trimming removed 2 bases from V and 8 bases from J, with 18 bases in between. The CDR3 spells CASSEKAGTPGGYTF. CDR3 sequence (DNA): TGTGCCAGCAGTGAAAAGGCCGGGACCCCGGGAGGCTACACCTTC.

The genes are TRBV6-6 and TRBJ1-1, with D maybe TRBD1 (5 bases). The CDR3 runs to 18 residues. Per germline, CDR1 MNHNY and CDR2 SVGAGI (reference sequence). Trimming shortened V by 5 bases and J by 6 bases, and 28 bases separated the two germline ends. The CDR3 spells CASSPAGGRGPPRPEAFF. The CDR3 DNA is TGTGCCAGCAGTCCAGCCGGGGGGAGGGGCCCCCCCAGGCCTGAAGCTTTCTTT.

This clone came up once. V usage is TRBV19 and J usage is TRBJ1-5; D is perhaps TRBD1 (5 bases). The ends were cut back, 3 bases at V and 9 bases at J, with 12 bases in the middle. The CDR3 is 13 residues long. The germline CDR1 and CDR2 sequences are LNHDA and SQIVND (reference sequence). For the CDR3, the DNA is TGTGCCAGTAGTATGGGGGGGGGAAGGCCCCAGCATTTT. It is translated as CASSMGGGRPQHF. The full variable domain, with the rest looked up from reference TRBV19 and TRBJ1-5, is DGGITQSPKYLFRKEGQNVTLSCEQNLNHDAMYWYRQDPGQGLRLIYYSQIVNDFQKGDIAEGYSVSREKKESFPLTVTSAQKNPTAFYLCASSMGGGRPQHFGDGTRLSIL.

This clone appeared a single time. V and J are TRBV12-3 or TRBV12-4 and TRBJ2-5; the match to TRBD1 covers 7 bases. The CDR3 has 13 residues. J lost 3 bases, V lost 2 bases, and 0 bases had no gene match. The CDR3 sequence: CASSLTGEETQYF. CDR3 DNA: TGTGCCAGCAGTTTAACAGGGGAAGAGACCCAGTACTTC.

The rearrangement uses TRBV4-2 and TRBJ2-5, with a possible D match to TRBD2 (5 bases). The CDR3 runs to 15 residues. Germline V lookup: CDR1 LGHNA, CDR2 YNFKEQ. Trimming took 1 base from V and 2 from J, leaving 11 bases between them. Written as DNA, the CDR3 is TGTGCCAGCAGCCAAGGAGTCCCGGGACAAGAGACCCAGTACTTC. This gives the protein CASSQGVPGQETQYF.

This clone appeared a single time. This chain links TRBV3-1 (or the pseudogene TRBV3-2) with TRBJ2-3; TRBD2 matches 12 bases. Looked up from germline, CDR1 is LGHDT and CDR2 is YNNKEL (reference sequence). This CDR3 region has 20 residues. Unmatched junction bases numbered 11, after V lost 0 bases and J lost 1 base. The CDR3 region has the DNA TGTGCCAGCAGCCAAGATAAGGCTAGCGGGGGGGCCGAAGGCACAGATACGCAGTATTTT. Its protein is CASSQDKASGGAEGTDTQYF.

The V gene is TRBV5-8, the J gene TRBJ2-3; D might be TRBD1 or TRBD2, each matching 6 bases. CDR3 size: 16 residues. Germline CDR1 SGHTS, CDR2 YDEGEE. V was trimmed by 4 bases and J by 3 bases, leaving 18 bases between them. CDR3 in amino acids: CASSPWRGSLTDTQYF. Written as DNA, the CDR3 is TGTGCCAGCAGCCCGTGGAGGGGGTCCTTAACAGATACGCAGTATTTT.

The J gene is TRBJ1-2, the V gene TRBV7-9; perhaps TRBD1 as D (5 bases). V gave up 3 bases and J gave up 4 bases, with 15 bases separating them. Germline loops: CDR1 SEHNR, CDR2 FQNEAQ (reference sequence). CDR3 length: 15 residues. The CDR3 coding sequence is TGTGCCAGCAGCTTCAACCAGGGTACGGGCTATGGCTACACCTTC. Encoded protein: CASSFNQGTGYGYTF.

The chain carries TRBV14 and TRBJ2-3, with 7 bases lining up with TRBD1. Germline CDR1 reads SGHDN; CDR2 reads FVKESK. V shed 8 bases and J 0 bases; nucleotides not matched to a gene: 8. This CDR3 comprises 15 residues. CDR3 amino acids: CASSGQAISTDTQYF. In DNA, the CDR3 is TGTGCCAGCTCCGGACAGGCAATAAGCACAGATACGCAGTATTTT. The full variable domain, its missing parts supplied by reference TRBV14 and TRBJ2-3, is EAGVTQFPSHSVIEKGQTVTLRCDPISGHDNLYWYRRVMGKEIKFLLHFVKESKQDESGMPNNRFLAERTGGTYSTLKVQPAELEDSGVYFCASSGQAISTDTQYFGPGTRLTVL.

The gene calls are TRBV6-6 and TRBJ1-1; D not certain. This CDR3 comprises 14 residues. CDR1 is MNHNY and CDR2 is SVGAGI in the germline V gene (reference sequence). The V and J ends lost 5 bases and 3 bases respectively, with 13 bases between them. The CDR3 region has the DNA TGTGCCAGCAGTCCTCCCGGGCACCACACTGAAGCTTTCTTT. It encodes CASSPPGHHTEAFF.

The chain is built from TRBV23-1 and TRBJ1-6; no clear D. TRBV23-1 falls under the ORF class, with uncertain function. The CDR3 sequence is 17 residues long. V was pared by 7 bases and J by 5 bases, with 21 bases between. The CDR3 DNA reads as TGCGCCAGCACGTCGTATCGGACGCAGGTTCATAATTCACCCCTCCACTTT. This sequence encodes CASTSYRTQVHNSPLHF.

The V and J genes are TRBV2 and TRBJ1-5, with unresolved D. The ends were cut back, 5 bases at V and 0 bases at J, with 8 bases in the middle. From germline, CDR1 is SNHLY and CDR2 FYNNEI. The CDR3 is made up of 14 amino acids. The CDR3 region is CASSTSYSNQPQHF. The CDR3, as DNA: TGTGCCAGCAGTACCTCGTATAGCAATCAGCCCCAGCATTTT.

This chain joins TRBV5-1 and TRBJ2-7; tentatively, D is TRBD2 (5 bases). The CDR3 loop spans 14 amino acids. V lost 2 bases, J lost 4 bases, and 13 bases lay in between. CDR1 is SGHRS and CDR2 is YFSETQ in the germline V gene. As DNA, the CDR3 is TGCGCCAGCAGCTTCCGGGGAGCCCTATACGAGCAGTACTTC. Translated: CASSFRGALYEQYF. Complete variable domain (other parts from reference TRBV5-1 and TRBJ2-7): KAGVTQTPRYLIKTRGQQVTLSCSPISGHRSVSWYQQTPGQGLQFLFEYFSETQRNKGNFPGRFSGRQFSNSRSEMNVSTLELGDSALYLCASSFRGALYEQYFGPGTRLTVT.

This sequence joins TRBV5-6 and TRBJ1-3; tentatively, D is TRBD1 (5 bases). The V and J ends lost 3 bases and 0 bases respectively, with 13 bases between them. This CDR3 spans 16 amino acids. From germline, CDR1 is SGHDT and CDR2 YYEEEE. Here the CDR3 DNA reads TGTGCCAGCAGCTGGGGGTACTCAGGCTCTGGAAACACCATATATTTT. Protein sequence: CASSWGYSGSGNTIYF. Variable domain in full (rest from reference TRBV5-6 and TRBJ1-3): DAGVTQSPTHLIKTRGQQVTLRCSPKSGHDTVSWYQQALGQGPQFIFQYYEEEERQRGNFPDRFSGHQFPNYSSELNVNALLLGDSALYLCASSWGYSGSGNTIYFGEGSWLTVV.

The chain carries TRBV3-1 (or the pseudogene TRBV3-2) and TRBJ2-7; a possible D gene is TRBD2 (5 bases). Per germline, CDR1 LGHDT and CDR2 YNNKEL (reference sequence). Trimming pared 4 bases from V and 3 bases from J, leaving 10 bases between. The CDR3 covers 13 residues. The CDR3 DNA reads TGTGCCAGCAGCCTTCGGGAAAGCTACGAGCAGTACTTC. Encoded protein: CASSLRESYEQYF.

The CDR3 loop is CAGGPTRTPTWYQPQHF. The CDR3 DNA reads as TGTGCCGGGGGCCCTACTCGGACGCCAACCTGGTATCAGCCCCAGCATTTT. The genes are TRBV3-1 (or the pseudogene TRBV3-2) and TRBJ1-5; maybe TRBD1 (6 bases). The CDR3 has 17 amino acids. Germline values: CDR1 LGHDT, CDR2 YNNKEL (reference sequence). Between the trimmed V and J ends, which lost 11 bases and 5 bases, there was a span of 28 bases.

The chain couples TRBV11-3 to TRBJ2-7, with D perhaps matching TRBD2 (5 bases). This CDR3 region has 16 residues. Germline CDR1 reads SGHNT; CDR2 reads YENEEA. V was pared by 3 bases and J by 0 bases, with 15 bases between. The CDR3 DNA follows: TGTGCCAGCAGCTTTAGGGCCTGGGAGTCCTCCTACGAGCAGTACTTC. Protein: CASSFRAWESSYEQYF.

This chain links TRBV7-8 with TRBJ2-7; D gene ambiguous. This CDR3 comprises 15 residues. Between the trimmed V and J ends, which lost 1 base and 0 bases, there was a span of 10 bases. Germline lookup yields CDR1 SGHVS and CDR2 FQNEAQ. This chain's CDR3 is CASSLDARSSYEQYF. In nucleotides, the CDR3 is TGTGCCAGCAGCTTAGATGCCAGAAGCTCCTACGAGCAGTACTTC.